This entry lists 25 T cell receptor beta chains sequenced from one sample in a study of metastatic and nonmetastatic thyroid tumors. No patient had received any treatment before thyroid surgery. TCRdb recomputed clones from the PCR reads via MiXCR. There are approximately 25,000 clones in the sample; 20% to 30% occur only once, and around 20% lies in the top ten. The sequenced sample consisted of blood. Receptor source: a male donor with papillary thyroid cancer or a benign thyroid nodule (not recorded which). Some clones in this sample may be carry-over from other donors' samples.

This clone appeared many times. This chain connects TRBV3-1 to TRBJ2-5, with 7 bases aligning to TRBD1. Germline values: CDR1 LGHDT, CDR2 YNNKEL (reference sequence). J was trimmed by 1 base and V by 3 bases; bases with no gene match: 5. The CDR3 is 15 amino acids. CDR3 protein: CASSQRGQIQETQYF. The CDR3 coding sequence is TGTGCCAGCAGCCAGAGGGGACAGATCCAAGAGACCCAGTACTTC.

The rearrangement joins TRBV11-3 to TRBJ1-6, with a weak D call TRBD1 (5 bases). The V gene's germline CDR1 is SGHNT and CDR2 YENEEA. Trimming removed 7 bases from V and 8 bases from J, with 18 bases in between. The CDR3 is 15 amino acids. The CDR3 DNA is TGTGCCAGCACCCAAACCGGGACCGGGGATTCACCCCTCCACTTT. Protein sequence: CASTQTGTGDSPLHF.

This clone has more than one count but fewer than ten. This chain joins TRBV27 and TRBJ1-2; no firm D call. The germline V gene encodes CDR1 MNHEY and CDR2 SMNVEV (reference sequence). The ends were cut back, 6 bases at V and 7 bases at J, with 12 bases in the middle. The CDR3 contains 12 residues. CDR3 amino acids: CASRTSGVGYTF. The DNA of the CDR3 is TGTGCCAGCAGGACATCGGGTGTTGGCTACACCTTC.

This clone has more than one count but fewer than ten. This chain connects TRBV27 to TRBJ1-1, with D unresolved. In germline, CDR1 is MNHEY, CDR2 SMNVEV (reference sequence). The V end was cut by 2 bases, the J end by 4 bases, with 14 bases between. The CDR3 has 15 residues. The CDR3: CASSLVGFKSTEAFF. In DNA, the CDR3 is TGTGCCAGCAGTTTAGTTGGGTTTAAGAGCACTGAAGCTTTCTTT.

This clone was recorded many times. J is TRBJ2-1 and V is TRBV7-9, with unresolved D. CDR3 length equals 11 residues. The germline V gene encodes CDR1 SEHNR and CDR2 FQNEAQ (reference sequence). V lost 5 bases to trimming and J lost 13 bases, with 12 bases between them. The CDR3: CASSPSSSQFF. CDR3 DNA: TGTGCCAGCAGCCCTAGTAGCTCTCAGTTCTTC.

On this clone: This sequence may be a read error, since a much larger clone differs from it by one base. The V call is TRBV3-1, the J call TRBJ1-1; no firm D call. The CDR3 contains 13 residues. Germline lookup yields CDR1 LGHDT and CDR2 YNNKEL (reference sequence). Between the trimmed V and J ends, which lost 5 bases and 6 bases, there was a span of 13 bases. CDR3: CASSYGVRSEAFF. CDR3 DNA: TGTGCCAGCAGCTACGGGGTGCGGTCTGAAGCTTTCTTT. Using reference TRBV3-1 and TRBJ1-1 for the parts outside the CDR3, the full variable domain is DTAVSQTPKYLVTQMGNDKSIKCEQNLGHDTMYWYKQDSKKFLKIMFSYNNKELIINETVPNRFSPKSPDKAHLNLHINSLELGDSAVYFCASSYGVRSEAFFGQGTRLTVV.

This clone appeared many times. This chain connects TRBV7-3 to TRBJ2-7; 10 nucleotides align to TRBD1. This CDR3 has 14 amino acids. The germline gives CDR1 SGHTA, CDR2 FQGTGA. J was trimmed by 6 bases and V by 1 base; bases with no gene match: 3. CDR3 residues: CASSLRDRGGEQYF. The DNA for the CDR3 is TGTGCCAGCAGCTTAAGGGACAGGGGTGGCGAGCAGTACTTC.

The CDR3 loop reads CASSQDQGLRGGETQYF. The CDR3 DNA reads TGTGCCAGCAGCCAAGATCAGGGGTTGCGGGGGGGGGAGACCCAGTACTTC. The chain recombines TRBV4-2 with TRBJ2-5; 9 nucleotides match TRBD2. CDR1 and CDR2 from the germline V gene are LGHNA and YNFKEQ. This CDR3 has 17 residues. Trimming at V came to 0 bases and at J to 5 bases, leaving 10 bases not matched to a gene.

This clone occurred many times. The J gene is TRBJ2-3, the V gene TRBV29-1, with 7 positions matching TRBD1. This CDR3 spans 13 amino acids. V trimming: 7 bases; J trimming: 0 bases; junction bases outside the gene matches: 4. Germline CDR1 reads SQVTM; CDR2 reads ANQGSEA. The CDR3 DNA reads as TGCAGCGCGAGGGGGCGAAGCACAGATACGCAGTATTTT. As protein: CSARGRSTDTQYF.

This clone was found many times. The chain is built from TRBV28 and TRBJ1-5; D is possibly TRBD1 (5 bases). Trimming shortened V by 6 bases and J by 3 bases, and 15 bases separated the two germline ends. CDR1 is MDHEN and CDR2 is SYDVKM in the germline V gene. The CDR3 runs to 15 residues. CDR3 nucleotide sequence: TGTGCCAGCAGGACTCGCGGGACCTACAATCAGCCCCAGCATTTT. Its protein is CASRTRGTYNQPQHF.

This CDR3 reads CASSPFNYGYTF. The CDR3 DNA follows: TGTGCCAGCAGTCCCTTCAACTATGGCTACACCTTC. The J gene is TRBJ1-2, the V gene TRBV12-3 or TRBV12-4; no firm D call. Trimming pared 5 bases from V and 2 bases from J, leaving 6 bases between. The CDR3 length is 12 residues.

In the case of this clone: This specimen includes other DNA sequences encoding the same CDR3. This chain connects TRBV18 to TRBJ2-7; weak D call: TRBD2 (5 bases). Germline V gene lookup returns CDR1 KGHSH and CDR2 LQKENI. The CDR3 sequence is 13 residues long. The V gene lost 6 bases and the J gene lost 10 bases, with 19 bases spanning the gap. The chain's CDR3 is CASSLALGGEQYF. The CDR3 nucleotides are TGTGCCAGCTCCCTCGCCCTAGGAGGAGAACAGTACTTC.

This rearrangement joins TRBV6-5 to TRBJ1-2; the match to TRBD1 covers 11 bases. CDR3 length: 16 amino acids. The trim removed 0 bases at V and 8 bases at J, leaving 8 bases unmatched. Germline-derived CDR1 and CDR2 are MNHEY and SVGAGI. The CDR3 spells CASSYSWTGGEGGYTF. The CDR3 DNA is TGTGCCAGCAGTTACTCTTGGACAGGGGGCGAGGGCGGCTACACCTTC.

This clone was seen many times. The chain has TRBV20-1 and TRBJ2-2; maybe TRBD1 (6 bases). Germline-derived CDR1 and CDR2 are DFQATT and SNEGSKA (reference sequence). With 6 bases removed from V and 1 base from J, the gap between germline ends came to 9 bases. The CDR3 has 13 amino acids. The DNA for the CDR3 is TGCAGTGCATTGACAGGGAACACCGGGGAGCTGTTTTTT. Translation gives CSALTGNTGELFF.

Remarks on this clone: The junction does not match germline at one end; this may be a read error. The chain is built from TRBV5-1 and TRBJ2-6; 7 bases line up with TRBD2. The CDR3 is made up of 17 amino acids. Germline CDR1 is SGHRS and CDR2 is YFSETQ. CDR3: CASSLDPSGGRAKVLTF. The CDR3 bases are TGCGCCAGCAGCTTGGATCCTAGCGGCGGCAGGGCCAAAGTCCTGACTTTC.

This clone was counted a few times. The chain couples TRBV24-1 to TRBJ2-5; 11 nucleotides align to TRBD2. Per the germline V gene, CDR1 is KGHDR and CDR2 is SFDVKD. The CDR3 extends over 14 amino acids. The V segment lost 9 bases and the J segment 5 bases; nucleotides outside the gene matches: 7. CDR3 region: CATGTSGDAETQYF. CDR3 bases: TGTGCCACCGGGACTAGCGGAGATGCGGAGACCCAGTACTTC.

This rearrangement joins TRBV6-2 or TRBV6-3 to TRBJ2-7, with 10 positions matching TRBD1. This CDR3 spans 16 amino acids. The germline CDR1 and CDR2 sequences are MNHEY and SVGEGT. The J segment lost 3 bases and the V segment lost 4 bases, leaving 9 bases of the junction unmatched. This CDR3 is CASSFFGTGVYYEQYF. CDR3 nucleotides: TGTGCCAGCAGTTTCTTTGGGACAGGGGTCTACTACGAGCAGTACTTC.

This rearrangement joins TRBV6-1 to TRBJ2-3; 7 bases are shared with TRBD2. Germline loops: CDR1 MNHNS, CDR2 SASEGT. V was clipped by 4 bases and J by 6 bases; unmatched bases: 7. The length of the CDR3 is 14 residues. The CDR3 is CASSADREVDTQYF. The CDR3 nucleotides read TGTGCCAGCAGTGCGGACCGGGAGGTGGATACGCAGTATTTT.

This clone was detected only a few times. Mismatch with germline at one junction end may stem from a read error. This rearrangement joins TRBV6-1 to TRBJ2-7; TRBD2 is a possible D gene (6 bases). Germline V CDR1 and CDR2: MNHNS, SASEGT. The CDR3 spans 12 residues. CDR3 sequence (DNA): TGTGCCAGCGGGGCGGGACTCAACGAGCATTACTTC. This encodes CASGAGLNEHYF.

V usage is TRBV14 and J usage is TRBJ2-7, with a possible D match to TRBD2 (6 bases). V shed 3 bases and J shed 5 bases, with 14 bases lying between them. CDR1 is SGHDN and CDR2 is FVKESK in the germline V gene. This CDR3 has 14 residues. This CDR3 is CASSHVIGGDEQYF. The CDR3 DNA reads as TGTGCCAGCAGCCACGTTATAGGAGGGGACGAGCAGTACTTC. The variable domain in full, completed from reference TRBV14 and TRBJ2-7, reads EAGVTQFPSHSVIEKGQTVTLRCDPISGHDNLYWYRRVMGKEIKFLLHFVKESKQDESGMPNNRFLAERTGGTYSTLKVQPAELEDSGVYFCASSHVIGGDEQYFGPGTRLTVT.

Many counts were recorded for this clone. This chain uses TRBV2 with TRBJ2-5; tentatively, D is TRBD1 or TRBD2 (6 bases each). The V gene lost 7 bases and the J gene lost 4 bases, with 16 bases spanning the gap. The CDR3 covers 14 residues. Germline CDR1 reads SNHLY; CDR2 reads FYNNEI. The CDR3 DNA sequence: TGTGCCAGCAAATATGGGGGGCCCATAGAGACCCAGTACTTC. Translating gives CASKYGGPIETQYF.

In this sample, this clone turned up many times. The chain links TRBV7-2 to TRBJ2-7, with unresolved D. CDR3 size: 13 residues. CDR1 and CDR2 (germline): SGHTA, FQGNSA. Trimming removed 1 base from V and 3 bases from J, with 7 bases in between. CDR3 in amino acids: CASSLEGHYEQYF. The CDR3 nucleotides read TGTGCCAGCAGCTTAGAGGGTCACTACGAGCAGTACTTC.

This clone was counted at least ten times. Being one base from a much bigger clone, this may be a read error. Other nucleotide sequences in the sample specify the same CDR3. J is TRBJ1-6 and V is TRBV27; D remains ambiguous. Deletions cut 2 bases from V and 13 bases from J, with 12 bases between. The CDR3 extends over 13 amino acids. The germline V gene encodes CDR1 MNHEY and CDR2 SMNVEV (reference sequence). The CDR3 DNA reads TGTGCCAGCAGTTTAGAGTTCGCTTCGCCCCTCCACTTT. Translation gives CASSLEFASPLHF.

This chain links TRBV6-2 or TRBV6-3 with TRBJ1-2; D is ambiguous. Germline V CDR1 and CDR2: MNHEY, SVGEGT. CDR3 length: 15 amino acids. Trimming took 2 bases from V and 6 from J, leaving 16 bases between them. The CDR3 here is CASSYPPPGWDGYTF. The CDR3 DNA reads as TGTGCCAGCAGTTACCCACCCCCCGGGTGGGATGGCTACACCTTC.

The rearrangement joins TRBV5-1 to TRBJ1-1; the D gene is possibly TRBD1 (6 bases). The V end lost 5 bases, the J end lost 6 bases, and 17 bases lay between the germline ends. CDR1 is SGHRS, CDR2 YFSETQ, per germline. The CDR3 has 14 residues. This CDR3 is CASSKGTIRPEAFF. The DNA of the CDR3 is TGCGCCAGCAGTAAAGGGACAATCCGGCCTGAAGCTTTCTTT. Drawing the rest from reference TRBV5-1 and TRBJ1-1, the complete variable domain is KAGVTQTPRYLIKTRGQQVTLSCSPISGHRSVSWYQQTPGQGLQFLFEYFSETQRNKGNFPGRFSGRQFSNSRSEMNVSTLELGDSALYLCASSKGTIRPEAFFGQGTRLTVV.